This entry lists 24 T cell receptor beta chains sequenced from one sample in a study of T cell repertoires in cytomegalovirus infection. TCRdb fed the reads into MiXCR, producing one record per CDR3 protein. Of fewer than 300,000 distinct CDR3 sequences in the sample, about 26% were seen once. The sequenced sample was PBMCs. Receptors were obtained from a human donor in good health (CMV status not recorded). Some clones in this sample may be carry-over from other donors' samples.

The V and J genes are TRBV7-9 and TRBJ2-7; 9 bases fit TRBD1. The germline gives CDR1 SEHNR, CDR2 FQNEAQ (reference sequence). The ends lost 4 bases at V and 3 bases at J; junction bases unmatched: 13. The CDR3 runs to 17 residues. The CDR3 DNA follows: TGTGCCAGCAGCTCATGGCTGATTCCGGGACAGGGCTACGAGCAGTACTTC. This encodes CASSSWLIPGQGYEQYF. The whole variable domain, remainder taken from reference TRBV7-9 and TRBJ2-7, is DTGVSQNPRHKITKRGQNVTFRCDPISEHNRLYWYRQTLGQGPEFLTYFQNEAQLEKSRLLSDRFSAERPKGSFSTLEIQRTEQGDSAMYLCASSSWLIPGQGYEQYFGPGTRLTVT.

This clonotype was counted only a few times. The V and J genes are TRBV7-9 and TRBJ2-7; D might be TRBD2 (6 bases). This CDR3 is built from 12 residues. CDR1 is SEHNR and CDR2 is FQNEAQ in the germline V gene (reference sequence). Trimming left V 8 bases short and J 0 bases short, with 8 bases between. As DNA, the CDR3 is TGTGCCAGCTCGGGACTCTCCTACGAGCAGTACTTC. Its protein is CASSGLSYEQYF.

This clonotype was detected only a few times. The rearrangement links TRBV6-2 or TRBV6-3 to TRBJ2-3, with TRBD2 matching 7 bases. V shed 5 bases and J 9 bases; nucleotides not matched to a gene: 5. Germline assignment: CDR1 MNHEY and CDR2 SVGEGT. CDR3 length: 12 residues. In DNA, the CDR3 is TGTGCCAGCAGTGGGGGACTACCAACGCAGTATTTT. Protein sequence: CASSGGLPTQYF.

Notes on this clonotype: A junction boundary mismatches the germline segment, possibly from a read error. For the CDR3, the DNA is TGTGACAGCAGGCGACAGGGGGACTCCTACGAGCAGTACTTC. It yields the protein CDSRRQGDSYEQYF. The J gene is TRBJ2-7, the V gene TRBV2, with 9 bases fitting TRBD1. In germline, CDR1 is SNHLY, CDR2 FYNNEI. The CDR3 consists of 14 residues.

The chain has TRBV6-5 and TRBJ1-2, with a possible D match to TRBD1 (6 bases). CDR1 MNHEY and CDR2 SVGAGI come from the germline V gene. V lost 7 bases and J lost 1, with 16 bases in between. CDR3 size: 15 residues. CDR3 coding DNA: TGTGCCAGCACCCAGCTTCCAGGGGTTAACTATGGCTACACCTTC. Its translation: CASTQLPGVNYGYTF.

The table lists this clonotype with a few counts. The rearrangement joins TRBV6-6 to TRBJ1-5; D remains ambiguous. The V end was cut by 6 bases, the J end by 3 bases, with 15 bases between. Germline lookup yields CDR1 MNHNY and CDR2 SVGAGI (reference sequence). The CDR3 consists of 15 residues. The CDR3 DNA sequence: TGTGCCAGCAGCCCCGGAGGAAGTAACAATCAGCCCCAGCATTTT. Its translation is CASSPGGSNNQPQHF.

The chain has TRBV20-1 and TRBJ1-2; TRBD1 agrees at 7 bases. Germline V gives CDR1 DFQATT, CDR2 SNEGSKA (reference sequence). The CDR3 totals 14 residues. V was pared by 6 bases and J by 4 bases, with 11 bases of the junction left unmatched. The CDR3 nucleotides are TGCAGTGCCAATTACGGGGGACAGACCTATGGCTACACCTTC. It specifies CSANYGGQTYGYTF.

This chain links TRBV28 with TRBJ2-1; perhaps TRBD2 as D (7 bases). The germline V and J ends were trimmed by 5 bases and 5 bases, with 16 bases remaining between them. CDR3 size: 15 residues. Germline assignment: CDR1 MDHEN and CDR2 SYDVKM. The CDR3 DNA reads TGTGCCAGCAGTGGAGGCGGGGGCGCAAACAATGAGCAGTTCTTC. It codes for CASSGGGGANNEQFF.

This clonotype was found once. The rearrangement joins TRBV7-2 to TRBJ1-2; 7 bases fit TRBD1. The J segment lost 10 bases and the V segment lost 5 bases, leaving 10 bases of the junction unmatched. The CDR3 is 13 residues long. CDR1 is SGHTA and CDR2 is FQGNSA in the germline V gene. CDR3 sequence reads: CASSPLWTGVYTF. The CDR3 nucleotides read TGTGCCAGCAGCCCGCTCTGGACAGGAGTCTACACCTTC.

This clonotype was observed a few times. CDR3 sequence reads: CASALGVGELFF. The CDR3 nucleotides are TGTGCTAGTGCCCTAGGGGTCGGGGAGCTGTTTTTT. The chain employs TRBV12-5 and TRBJ2-2, with D perhaps TRBD1 (5 bases). This CDR3 is 12 amino acids long. Germline V CDR1 and CDR2: LGHNT, FRNRAP. V gave up 7 bases and J gave up 7 bases, with 10 bases separating them.

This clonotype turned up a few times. CDR3 DNA sequence: TGCAGTGCTCAGCTTGTAACTAGCACAGATACGCAGTATTTT. Translated: CSAQLVTSTDTQYF. The chain carries TRBV20-1 and TRBJ2-3, with D hard to call. This CDR3 is 14 amino acids long. With 5 bases removed from V and 0 bases from J, the gap between germline ends came to 12 bases. Germline CDR1 reads DFQATT; CDR2 reads SNEGSKA (reference sequence).

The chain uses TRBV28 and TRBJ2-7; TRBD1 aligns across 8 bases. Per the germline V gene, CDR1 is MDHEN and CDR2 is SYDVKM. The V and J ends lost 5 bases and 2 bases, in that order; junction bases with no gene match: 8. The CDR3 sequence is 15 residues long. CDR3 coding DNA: TGTGCCAGCAGTACATCGGGACAGGCAACCTACGAGCAGTACTTC. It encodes CASSTSGQATYEQYF.

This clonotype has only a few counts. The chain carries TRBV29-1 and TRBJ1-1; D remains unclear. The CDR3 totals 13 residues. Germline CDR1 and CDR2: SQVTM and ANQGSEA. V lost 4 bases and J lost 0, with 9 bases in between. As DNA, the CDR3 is TGCAGCGTTGGGCGACCGTTGAACACTGAAGCTTTCTTT. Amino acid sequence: CSVGRPLNTEAFF.

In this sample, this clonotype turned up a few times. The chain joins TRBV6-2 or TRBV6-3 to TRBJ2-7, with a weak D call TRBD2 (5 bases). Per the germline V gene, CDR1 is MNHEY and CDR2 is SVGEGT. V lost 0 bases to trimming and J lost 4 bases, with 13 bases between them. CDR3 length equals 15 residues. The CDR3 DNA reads TGTGCCAGCAGTTACTCGAAAGCGGCCTTTTACGAGCAGTACTTC. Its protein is CASSYSKAAFYEQYF.

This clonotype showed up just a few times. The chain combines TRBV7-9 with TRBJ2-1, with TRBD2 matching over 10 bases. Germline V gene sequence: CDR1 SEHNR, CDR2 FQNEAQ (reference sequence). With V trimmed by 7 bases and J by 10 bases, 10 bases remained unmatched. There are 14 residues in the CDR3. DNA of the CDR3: TGTGCCAGCAACCCTCAGCGGGAGGGCCGCGAGCAGTTCTTC. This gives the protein CASNPQREGREQFF.

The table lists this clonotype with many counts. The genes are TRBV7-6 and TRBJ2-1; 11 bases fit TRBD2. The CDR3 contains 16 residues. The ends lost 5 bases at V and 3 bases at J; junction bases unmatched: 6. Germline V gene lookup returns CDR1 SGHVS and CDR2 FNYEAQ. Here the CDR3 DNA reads TGTGCCAGCAGCGGGCCCGGGACTAGCGGCTACAATGAGCAGTTCTTC. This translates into CASSGPGTSGYNEQFF.

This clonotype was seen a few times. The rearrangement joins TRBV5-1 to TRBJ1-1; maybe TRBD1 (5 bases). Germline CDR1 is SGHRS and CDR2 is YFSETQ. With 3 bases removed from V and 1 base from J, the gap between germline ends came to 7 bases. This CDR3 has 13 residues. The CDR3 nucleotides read TGCGCCAGCAGCTACCAGGGGAACACTGAAGCTTTCTTT. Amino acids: CASSYQGNTEAFF.

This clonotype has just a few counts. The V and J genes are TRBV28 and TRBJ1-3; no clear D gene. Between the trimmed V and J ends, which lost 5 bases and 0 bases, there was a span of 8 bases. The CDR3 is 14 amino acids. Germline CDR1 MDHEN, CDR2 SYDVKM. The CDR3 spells CASSGQISGNTIYF. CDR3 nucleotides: TGTGCCAGCAGTGGGCAGATCTCTGGAAACACCATATATTTT.

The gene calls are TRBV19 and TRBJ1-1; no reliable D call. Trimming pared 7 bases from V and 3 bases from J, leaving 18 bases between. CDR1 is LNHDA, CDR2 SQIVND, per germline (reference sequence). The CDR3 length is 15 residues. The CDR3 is CASTLVGLRDTEAFF. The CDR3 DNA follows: TGTGCCAGTACCCTGGTCGGACTTAGGGACACTGAAGCTTTCTTT.

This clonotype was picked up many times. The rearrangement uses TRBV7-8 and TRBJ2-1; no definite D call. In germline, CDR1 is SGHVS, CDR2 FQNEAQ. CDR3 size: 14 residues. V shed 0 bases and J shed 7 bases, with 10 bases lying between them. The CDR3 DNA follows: TGTGCCAGCAGCTTAGCTCGGTGGACGAATGAGCAGTTCTTC. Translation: CASSLARWTNEQFF.

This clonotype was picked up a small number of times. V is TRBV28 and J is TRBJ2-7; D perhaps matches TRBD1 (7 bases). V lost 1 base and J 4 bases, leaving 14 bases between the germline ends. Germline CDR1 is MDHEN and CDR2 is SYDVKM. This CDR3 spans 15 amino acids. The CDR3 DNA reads TGTGCCAGCAGTTTATTCAGGGGGGATTTGTACGAGCAGTACTTC. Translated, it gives CASSLFRGDLYEQYF.

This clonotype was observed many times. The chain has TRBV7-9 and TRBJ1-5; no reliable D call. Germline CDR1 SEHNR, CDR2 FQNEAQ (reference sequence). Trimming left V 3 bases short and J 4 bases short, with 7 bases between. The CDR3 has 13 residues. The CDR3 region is CASSFDGNQPQHF. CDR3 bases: TGTGCCAGCAGCTTCGACGGAAATCAGCCCCAGCATTTT. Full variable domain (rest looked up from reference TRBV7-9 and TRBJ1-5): DTGVSQNPRHKITKRGQNVTFRCDPISEHNRLYWYRQTLGQGPEFLTYFQNEAQLEKSRLLSDRFSAERPKGSFSTLEIQRTEQGDSAMYLCASSFDGNQPQHFGDGTRLSIL.

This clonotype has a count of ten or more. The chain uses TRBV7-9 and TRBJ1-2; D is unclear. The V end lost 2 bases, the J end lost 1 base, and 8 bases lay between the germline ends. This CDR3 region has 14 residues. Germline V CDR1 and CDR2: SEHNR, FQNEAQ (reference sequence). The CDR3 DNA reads TGTGCCAGCAGCTTAATCGGTTTTAACTATGGCTACACCTTC. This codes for CASSLIGFNYGYTF.

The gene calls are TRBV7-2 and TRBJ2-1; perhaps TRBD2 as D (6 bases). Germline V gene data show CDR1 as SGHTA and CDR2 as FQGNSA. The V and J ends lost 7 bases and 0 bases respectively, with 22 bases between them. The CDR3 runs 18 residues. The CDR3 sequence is CASTRGRETSGSYNEQFF. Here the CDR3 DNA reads TGTGCCAGCACCCGGGGTCGGGAGACGAGCGGCTCCTACAATGAGCAGTTCTTC.